In its sample, the clone carrying this TCR beta chain was seen once. Its antigen is still unknown. TCRdb's table, derived via immunoSEQ multiplex PCR, lists solely in-frame clones and lacks some. The sample lists 1,300 or so clones; over 75% were seen once. This record comes from a study of chemoradiotherapy in HPV16-positive cancers. Study-level points and caveats: Non-HPV-specific T cells did not expand in tumors during treatment, whereas candidate HPV-specific clones and E7-related motifs did. The functional HPV-specific definition rests on just a couple of HPV16-positive patients.

The CDR3 covers 14 residues. The V and J ends lost 6 bases and 0 bases respectively, with 10 bases between them. Germline lookup yields CDR1 SGHNT and CDR2 YENEEA. This sequence originates from a human donor with HPV-associated anogenital cancer. The genes are TRBV11-3 and TRBJ2-3; D is possibly TRBD2 (6 bases). Sequencing used tumor tissue, obtained from a patient who underwent chemoradiotherapy. CDR3 loop: CASSTGTSTDTQYF. The CDR3 DNA sequence: TGTGCCAGCAGTACCGGGACTAGCACAGATACGCAGTATTTT.